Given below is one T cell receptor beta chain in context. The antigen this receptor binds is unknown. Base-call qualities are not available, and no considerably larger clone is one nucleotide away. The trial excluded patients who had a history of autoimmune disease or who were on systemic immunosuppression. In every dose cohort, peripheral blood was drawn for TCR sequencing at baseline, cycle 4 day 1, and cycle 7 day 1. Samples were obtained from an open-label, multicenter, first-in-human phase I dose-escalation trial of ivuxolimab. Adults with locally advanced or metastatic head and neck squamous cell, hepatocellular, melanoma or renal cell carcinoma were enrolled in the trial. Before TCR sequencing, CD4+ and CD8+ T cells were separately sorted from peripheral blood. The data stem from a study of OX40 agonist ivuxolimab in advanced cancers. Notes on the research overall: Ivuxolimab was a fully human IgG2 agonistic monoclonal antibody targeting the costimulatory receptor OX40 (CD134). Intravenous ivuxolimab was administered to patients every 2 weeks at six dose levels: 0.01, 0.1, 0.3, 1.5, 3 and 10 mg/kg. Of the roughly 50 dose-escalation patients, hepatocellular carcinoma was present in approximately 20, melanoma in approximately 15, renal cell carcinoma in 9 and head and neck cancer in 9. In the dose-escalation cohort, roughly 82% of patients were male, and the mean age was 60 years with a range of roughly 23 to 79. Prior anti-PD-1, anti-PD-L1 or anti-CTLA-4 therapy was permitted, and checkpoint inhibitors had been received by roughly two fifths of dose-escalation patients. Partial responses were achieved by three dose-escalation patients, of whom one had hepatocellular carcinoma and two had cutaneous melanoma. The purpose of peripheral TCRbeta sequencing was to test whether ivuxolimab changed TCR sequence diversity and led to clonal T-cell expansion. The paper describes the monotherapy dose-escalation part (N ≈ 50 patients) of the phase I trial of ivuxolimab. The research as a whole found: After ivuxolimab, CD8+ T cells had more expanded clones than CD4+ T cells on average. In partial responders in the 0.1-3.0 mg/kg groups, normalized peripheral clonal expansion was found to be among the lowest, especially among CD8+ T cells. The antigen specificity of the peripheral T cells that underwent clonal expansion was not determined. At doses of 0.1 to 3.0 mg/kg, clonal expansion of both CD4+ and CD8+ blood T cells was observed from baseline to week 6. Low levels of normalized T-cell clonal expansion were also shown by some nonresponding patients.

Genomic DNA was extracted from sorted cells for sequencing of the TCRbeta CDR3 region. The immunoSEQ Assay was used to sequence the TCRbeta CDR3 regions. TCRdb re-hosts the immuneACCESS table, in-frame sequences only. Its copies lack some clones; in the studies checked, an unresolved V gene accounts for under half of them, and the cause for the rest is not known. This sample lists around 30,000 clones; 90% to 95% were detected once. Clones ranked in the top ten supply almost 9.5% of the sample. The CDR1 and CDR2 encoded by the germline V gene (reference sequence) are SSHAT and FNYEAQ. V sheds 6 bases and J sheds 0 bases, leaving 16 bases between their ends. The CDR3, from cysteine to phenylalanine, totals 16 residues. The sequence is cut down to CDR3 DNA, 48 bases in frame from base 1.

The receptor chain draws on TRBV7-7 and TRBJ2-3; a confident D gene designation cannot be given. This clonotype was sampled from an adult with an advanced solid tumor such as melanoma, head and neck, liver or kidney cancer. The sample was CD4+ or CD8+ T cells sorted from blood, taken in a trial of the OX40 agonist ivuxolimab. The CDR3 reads CASSHAPSLSTDTQYF. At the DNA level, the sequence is TGTGCCAGCAGTCACGCACCCTCCCTTAGCACAGATACGCAGTATTTT.